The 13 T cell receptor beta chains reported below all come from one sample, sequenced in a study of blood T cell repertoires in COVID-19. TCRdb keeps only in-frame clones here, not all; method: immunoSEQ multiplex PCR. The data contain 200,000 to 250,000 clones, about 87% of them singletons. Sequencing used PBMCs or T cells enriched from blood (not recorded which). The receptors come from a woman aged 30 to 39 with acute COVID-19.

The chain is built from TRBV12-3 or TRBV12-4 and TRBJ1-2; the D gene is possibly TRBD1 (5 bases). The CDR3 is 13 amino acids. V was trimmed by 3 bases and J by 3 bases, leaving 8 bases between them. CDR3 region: CASSFQGDYGYTF. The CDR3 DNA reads TGTGCCAGCAGTTTTCAGGGCGACTATGGCTACACCTTC.

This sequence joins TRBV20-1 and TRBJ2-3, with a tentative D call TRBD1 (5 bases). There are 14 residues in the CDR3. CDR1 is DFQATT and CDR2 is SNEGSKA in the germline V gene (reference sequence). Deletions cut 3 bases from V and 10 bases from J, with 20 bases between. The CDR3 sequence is CSASSGPAGQAQYF. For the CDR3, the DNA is TGCAGTGCTAGTTCAGGGCCCGCTGGACAAGCGCAGTATTTT.

CDR3 amino acids: CASSPGTGNRDTEAFF. CDR3 bases: TGTGCCAGCTCACCCGGGACAGGGAATAGGGACACTGAAGCTTTCTTT. The rearrangement links TRBV18 to TRBJ1-1; TRBD1 matches at 9 bases. V lost 3 bases, J lost 3 bases, and 8 bases stayed unmatched. Looked up from germline, CDR1 is KGHSH and CDR2 is LQKENI. The CDR3 runs 16 residues.

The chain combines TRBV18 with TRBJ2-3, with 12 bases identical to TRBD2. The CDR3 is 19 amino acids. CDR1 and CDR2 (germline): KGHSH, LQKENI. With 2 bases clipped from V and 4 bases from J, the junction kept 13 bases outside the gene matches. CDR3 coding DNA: TGTGCCAGCTCACCAGAGTCGTCTAGCGGGGGGGAGTGGGCAGATACGCAGTATTTT. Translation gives CASSPESSSGGEWADTQYF.

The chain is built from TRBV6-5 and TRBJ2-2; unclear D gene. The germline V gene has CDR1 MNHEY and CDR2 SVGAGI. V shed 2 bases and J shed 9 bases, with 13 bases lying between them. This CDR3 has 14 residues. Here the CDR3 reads CASSYLVTTRELFF. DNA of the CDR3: TGTGCCAGCAGTTACCTAGTCACAACACGGGAGCTGTTTTTT.

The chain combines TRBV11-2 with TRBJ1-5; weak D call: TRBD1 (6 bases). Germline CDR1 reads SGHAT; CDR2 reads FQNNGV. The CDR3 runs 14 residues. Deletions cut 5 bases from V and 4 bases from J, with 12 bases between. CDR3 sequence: CASSADSFNQPQHF. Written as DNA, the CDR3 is TGTGCCAGCAGCGCGGACAGTTTTAATCAGCCCCAGCATTTT. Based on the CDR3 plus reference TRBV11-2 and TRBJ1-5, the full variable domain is EAGVAQSPRYKIIEKRQSVAFWCNPISGHATLYWYQQILGQGPKLLIQFQNNGVVDDSQLPKDRFSAERLKGVDSTLKIQPAKLEDSAVYLCASSADSFNQPQHFGDGTRLSIL.

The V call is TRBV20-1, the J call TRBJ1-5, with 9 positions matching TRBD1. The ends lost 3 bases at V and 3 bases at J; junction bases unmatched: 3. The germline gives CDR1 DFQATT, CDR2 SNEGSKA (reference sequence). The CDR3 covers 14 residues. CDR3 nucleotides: TGCAGTGCTAGTGGACAGGGGCTCAATCAGCCCCAGCATTTT. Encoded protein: CSASGQGLNQPQHF.

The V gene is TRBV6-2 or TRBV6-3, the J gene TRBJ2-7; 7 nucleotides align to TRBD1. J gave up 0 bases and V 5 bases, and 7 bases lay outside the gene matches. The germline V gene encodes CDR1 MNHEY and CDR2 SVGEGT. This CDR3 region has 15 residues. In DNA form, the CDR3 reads TGTGCCAGCAGTCACAATAGGGACAGCTCCTACGAGCAGTACTTC. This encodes CASSHNRDSSYEQYF.

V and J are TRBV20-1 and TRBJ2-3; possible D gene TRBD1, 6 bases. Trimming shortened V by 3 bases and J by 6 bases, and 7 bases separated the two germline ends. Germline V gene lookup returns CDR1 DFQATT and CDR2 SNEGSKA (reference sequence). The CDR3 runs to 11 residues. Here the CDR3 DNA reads TGCAGTGCTAGCCAGGGGGATACGCAGTATTTT. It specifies CSASQGDTQYF.

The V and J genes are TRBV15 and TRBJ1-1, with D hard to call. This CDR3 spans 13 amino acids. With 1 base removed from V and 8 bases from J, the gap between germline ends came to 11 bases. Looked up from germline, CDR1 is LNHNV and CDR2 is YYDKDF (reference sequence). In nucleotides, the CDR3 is TGTGCCACCAGCAGAGGAGGCGATGCCGAAGCTTTCTTT. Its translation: CATSRGGDAEAFF.

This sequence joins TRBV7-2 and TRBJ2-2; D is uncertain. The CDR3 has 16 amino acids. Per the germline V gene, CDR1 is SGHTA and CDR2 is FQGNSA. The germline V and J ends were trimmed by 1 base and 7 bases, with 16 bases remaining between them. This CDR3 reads CASSLGSALVVGELFF. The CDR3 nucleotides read TGTGCCAGCAGCTTAGGGTCGGCGCTAGTGGTCGGGGAGCTGTTTTTT.

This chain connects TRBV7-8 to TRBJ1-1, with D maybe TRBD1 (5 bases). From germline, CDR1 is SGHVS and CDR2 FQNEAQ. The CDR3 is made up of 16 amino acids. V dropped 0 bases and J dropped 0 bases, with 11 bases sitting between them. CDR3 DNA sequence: TGTGCCAGCAGCTTAGCCCCGACAGAACTGAACACTGAAGCTTTCTTT. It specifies CASSLAPTELNTEAFF.

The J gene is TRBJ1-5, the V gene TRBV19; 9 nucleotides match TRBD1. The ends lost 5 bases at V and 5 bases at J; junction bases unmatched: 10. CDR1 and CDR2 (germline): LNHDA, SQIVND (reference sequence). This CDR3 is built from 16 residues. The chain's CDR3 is CASSPRGTGLYQPQHF. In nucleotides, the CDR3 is TGTGCCAGTAGTCCTCGGGGGACAGGGCTTTATCAGCCCCAGCATTTT.